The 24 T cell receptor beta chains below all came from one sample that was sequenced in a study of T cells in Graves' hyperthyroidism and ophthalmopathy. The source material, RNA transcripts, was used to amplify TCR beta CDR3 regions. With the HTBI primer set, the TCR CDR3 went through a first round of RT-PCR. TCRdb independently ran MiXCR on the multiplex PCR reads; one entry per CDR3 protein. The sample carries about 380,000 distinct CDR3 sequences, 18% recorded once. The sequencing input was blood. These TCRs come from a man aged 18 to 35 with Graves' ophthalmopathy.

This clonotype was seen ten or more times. CDR3 protein: CASSLGASEQETQYF. CDR3 in DNA: TGCGCCAGCAGCTTAGGCGCCAGCGAACAAGAGACCCAGTACTTC. V gene TRBV5-1 combines with J gene TRBJ2-5; D remains unclear. Germline CDR1 SGHRS, CDR2 YFSETQ. This CDR3 has 15 amino acids. V shed 2 bases and J shed 2 bases, with 13 bases lying between them.

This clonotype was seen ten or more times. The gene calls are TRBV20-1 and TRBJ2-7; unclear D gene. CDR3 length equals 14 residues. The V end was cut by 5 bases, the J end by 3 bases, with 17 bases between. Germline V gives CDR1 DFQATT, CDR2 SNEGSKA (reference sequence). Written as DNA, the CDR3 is TGCAGTGCTTTAGCCCCCGTGGTTGACTACGAGCAGTACTTC. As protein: CSALAPVVDYEQYF.

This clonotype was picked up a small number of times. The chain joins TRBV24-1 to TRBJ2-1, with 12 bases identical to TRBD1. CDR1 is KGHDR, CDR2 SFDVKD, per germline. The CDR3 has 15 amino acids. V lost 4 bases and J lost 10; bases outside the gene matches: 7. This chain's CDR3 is CATSEPGTGGNEQFF. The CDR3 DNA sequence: TGTGCCACCAGTGAACCCGGGACAGGGGGCAACGAGCAGTTCTTC.

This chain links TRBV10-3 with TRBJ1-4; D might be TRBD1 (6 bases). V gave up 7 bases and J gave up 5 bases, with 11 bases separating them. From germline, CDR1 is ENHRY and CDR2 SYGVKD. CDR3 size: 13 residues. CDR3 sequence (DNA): TGTGCCATCAACACAGGGTTGAATGAAAAACTGTTTTTT. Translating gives CAINTGLNEKLFF.

The DNA of the CDR3 is TGTGCCAGCCGCCCACTTTCAGGAGAGTCCTATGGCTACACCTTC. Residues: CASRPLSGESYGYTF. The V call is TRBV9, the J call TRBJ1-2; no clear D gene. The CDR3 has 15 residues. The germline CDR1 and CDR2 sequences are SGDLS and YYNGEE. V was trimmed by 7 bases and J by 4 bases, leaving 20 bases between them.

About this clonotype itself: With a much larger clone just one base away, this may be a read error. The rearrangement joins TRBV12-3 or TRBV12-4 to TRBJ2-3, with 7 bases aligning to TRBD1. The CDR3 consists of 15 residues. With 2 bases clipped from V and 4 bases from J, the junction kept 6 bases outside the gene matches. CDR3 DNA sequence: TGTGCCAGCAGTTTATTAGGGGGCCGCGCAGATACGCAGTATTTT. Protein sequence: CASSLLGGRADTQYF.

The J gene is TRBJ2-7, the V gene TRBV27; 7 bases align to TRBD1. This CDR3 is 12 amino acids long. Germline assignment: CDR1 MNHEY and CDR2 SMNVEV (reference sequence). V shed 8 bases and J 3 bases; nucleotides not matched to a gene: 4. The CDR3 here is CASSTGIYEQYF. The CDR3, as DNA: TGTGCCAGCTCGACAGGGATCTACGAGCAGTACTTC.

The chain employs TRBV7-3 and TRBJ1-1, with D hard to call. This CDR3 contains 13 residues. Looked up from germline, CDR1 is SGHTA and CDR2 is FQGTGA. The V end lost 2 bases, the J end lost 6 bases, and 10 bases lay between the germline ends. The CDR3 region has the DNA TGTGCCAGCAGCTTAGGTAGTGCCGCTGAAGCTTTCTTT. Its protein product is CASSLGSAAEAFF.

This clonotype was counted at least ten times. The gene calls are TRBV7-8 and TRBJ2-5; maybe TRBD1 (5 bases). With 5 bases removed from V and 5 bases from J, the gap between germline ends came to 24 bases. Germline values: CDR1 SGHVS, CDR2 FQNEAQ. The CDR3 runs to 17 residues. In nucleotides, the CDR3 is TGTGCCAGCAGCCACGACCGCCGTCAGGGATTTGGGGAGACCCAGTACTTC. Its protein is CASSHDRRQGFGETQYF.

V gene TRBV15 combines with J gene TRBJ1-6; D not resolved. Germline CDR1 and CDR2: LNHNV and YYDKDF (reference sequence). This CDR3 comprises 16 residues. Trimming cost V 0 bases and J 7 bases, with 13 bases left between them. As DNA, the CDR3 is TGTGCCACCAGCAGAGATAGAGCTTACGGGAATTCACCCCTCCACTTT. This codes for CATSRDRAYGNSPLHF. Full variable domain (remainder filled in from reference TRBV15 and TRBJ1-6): DAMVIQNPRYQVTQFGKPVTLSCSQTLNHNVMYWYQQKSSQAPKLLFHYYDKDFNNEADTPDNFQSRRPNTSFCFLDIRSPGLGDTAMYLCATSRDRAYGNSPLHFGNGTRLTVT.

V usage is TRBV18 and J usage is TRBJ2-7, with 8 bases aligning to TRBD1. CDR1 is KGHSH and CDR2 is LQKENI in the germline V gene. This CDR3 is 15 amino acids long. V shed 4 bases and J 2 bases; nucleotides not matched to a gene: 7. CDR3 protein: CASSQTGDTPYEQYF. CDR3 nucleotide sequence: TGTGCCAGCTCACAGACAGGGGACACGCCCTACGAGCAGTACTTC.

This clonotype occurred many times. CDR3 sequence reads: CASRLAGGSTDTQYF. CDR3 nucleotide sequence: TGCGCCAGCAGGCTAGCGGGGGGCAGCACAGATACGCAGTATTTT. The chain employs TRBV5-1 and TRBJ2-3; 11 bases are shared with TRBD2. The CDR3 extends over 15 amino acids. Germline CDR1 and CDR2: SGHRS and YFSETQ. With 5 bases clipped from V and 0 bases from J, the junction kept 2 bases outside the gene matches.

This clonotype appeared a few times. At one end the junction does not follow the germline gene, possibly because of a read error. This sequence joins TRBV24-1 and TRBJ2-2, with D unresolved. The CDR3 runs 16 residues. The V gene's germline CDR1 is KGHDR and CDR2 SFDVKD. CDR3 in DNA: TGTACCACCAGTGATTTCCAAAGTCAGACGGGCGGGGAGCTGTTTTTT. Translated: CTTSDFQSQTGGELFF.

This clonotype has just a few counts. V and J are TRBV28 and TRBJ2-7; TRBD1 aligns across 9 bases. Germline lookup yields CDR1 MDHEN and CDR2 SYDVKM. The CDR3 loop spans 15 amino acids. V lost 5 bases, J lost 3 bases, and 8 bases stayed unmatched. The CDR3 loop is CASSEVQDRGYEQYF. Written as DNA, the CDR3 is TGTGCCAGCAGTGAGGTGCAGGACAGGGGCTACGAGCAGTACTTC.

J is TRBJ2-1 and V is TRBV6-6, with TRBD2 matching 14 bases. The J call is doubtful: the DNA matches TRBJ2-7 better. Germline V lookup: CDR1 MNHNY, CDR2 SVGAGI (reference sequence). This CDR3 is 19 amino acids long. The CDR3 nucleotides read TGTGCCAGCAGTTACCCTTCCCCCCGGACTAGCGGGGGGTACAATGAGCAGTACTTC. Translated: CASSYPSPRTSGGYNEQYF.

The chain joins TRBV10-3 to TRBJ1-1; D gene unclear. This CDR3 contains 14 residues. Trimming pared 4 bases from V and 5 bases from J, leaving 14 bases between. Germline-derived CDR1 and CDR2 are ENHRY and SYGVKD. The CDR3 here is CAISGVVTGTEAFF. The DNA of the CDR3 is TGTGCCATCAGTGGAGTCGTTACGGGGACTGAAGCTTTCTTT.

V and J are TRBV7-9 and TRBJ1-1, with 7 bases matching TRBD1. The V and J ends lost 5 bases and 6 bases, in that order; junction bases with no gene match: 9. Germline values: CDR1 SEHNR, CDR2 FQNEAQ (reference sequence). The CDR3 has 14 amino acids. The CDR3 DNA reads TGTGCCAGCAGCCTACAAGGGGGCGCCGCTGAAGCTTTCTTT. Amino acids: CASSLQGGAAEAFF.

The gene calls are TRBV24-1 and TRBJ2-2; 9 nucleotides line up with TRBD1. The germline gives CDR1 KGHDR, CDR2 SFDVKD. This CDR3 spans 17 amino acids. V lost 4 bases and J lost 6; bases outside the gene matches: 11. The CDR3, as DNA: TGTGCCACCAGTGACCCCCTAGGGACAGGGCAGGCCGGGGAGCTGTTTTTT. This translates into CATSDPLGTGQAGELFF.

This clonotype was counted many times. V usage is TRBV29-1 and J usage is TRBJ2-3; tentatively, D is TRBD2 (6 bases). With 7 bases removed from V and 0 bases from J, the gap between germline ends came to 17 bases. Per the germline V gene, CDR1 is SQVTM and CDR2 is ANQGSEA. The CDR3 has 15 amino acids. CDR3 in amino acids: CSAQTGTASTDTQYF. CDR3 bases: TGCAGCGCCCAAACCGGGACTGCTAGCACAGATACGCAGTATTTT.

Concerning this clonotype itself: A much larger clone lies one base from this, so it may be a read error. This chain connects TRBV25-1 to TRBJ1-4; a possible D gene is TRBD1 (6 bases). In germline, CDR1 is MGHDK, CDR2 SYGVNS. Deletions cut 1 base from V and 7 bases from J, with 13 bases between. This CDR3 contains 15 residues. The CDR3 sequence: CASSESQGTSEKLFF. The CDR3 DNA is TGTGCCAGCAGTGAATCCCAGGGGACGAGTGAAAAACTGTTTTTT.

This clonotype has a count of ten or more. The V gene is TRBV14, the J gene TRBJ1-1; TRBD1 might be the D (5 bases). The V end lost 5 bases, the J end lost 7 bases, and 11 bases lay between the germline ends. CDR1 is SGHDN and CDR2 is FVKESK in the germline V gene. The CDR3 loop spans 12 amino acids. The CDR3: CASSGAGIEAFF. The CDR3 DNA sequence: TGTGCCAGCAGCGGAGCAGGGATTGAAGCTTTCTTT.

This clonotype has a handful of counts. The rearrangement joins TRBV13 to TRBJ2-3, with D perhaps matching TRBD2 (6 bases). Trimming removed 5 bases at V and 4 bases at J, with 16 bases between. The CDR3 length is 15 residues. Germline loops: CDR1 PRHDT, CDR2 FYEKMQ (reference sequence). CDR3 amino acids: CASSRGLQNADTQYF. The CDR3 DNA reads TGTGCCAGCAGCAGGGGACTCCAGAACGCAGATACGCAGTATTTT.

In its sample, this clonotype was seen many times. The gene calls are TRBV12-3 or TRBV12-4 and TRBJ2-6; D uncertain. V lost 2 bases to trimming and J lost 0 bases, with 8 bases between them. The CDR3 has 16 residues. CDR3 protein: CASSLTGYSGANVLTF. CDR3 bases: TGTGCCAGCAGTTTAACTGGTTACTCTGGGGCCAACGTCCTGACTTTC.

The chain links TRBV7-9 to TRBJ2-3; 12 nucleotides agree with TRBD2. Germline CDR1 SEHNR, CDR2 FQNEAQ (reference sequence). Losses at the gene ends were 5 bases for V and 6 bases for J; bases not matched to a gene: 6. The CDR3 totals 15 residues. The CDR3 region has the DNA TGTGCCAGCAGCCCTAGCGGGGGGGCCGGGGATACGCAGTATTTT. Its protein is CASSPSGGAGDTQYF.